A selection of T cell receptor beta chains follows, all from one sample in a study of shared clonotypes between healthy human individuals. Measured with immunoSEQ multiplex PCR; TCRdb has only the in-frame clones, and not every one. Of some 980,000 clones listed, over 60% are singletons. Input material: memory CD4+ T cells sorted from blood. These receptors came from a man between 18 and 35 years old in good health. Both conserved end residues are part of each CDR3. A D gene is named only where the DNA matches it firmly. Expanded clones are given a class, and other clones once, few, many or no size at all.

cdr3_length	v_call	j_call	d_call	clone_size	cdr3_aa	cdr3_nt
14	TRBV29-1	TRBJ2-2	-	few	CSVEYSSAGGELFF	TGCAGCGTTGAATATAGTAGCGCTGGCGGGGAGCTGTTTTTT
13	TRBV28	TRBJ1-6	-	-	CAARGRVDSPLHF	TGTGCCGCAAGGGGCAGGGTGGATTCACCCCTCCACTTT
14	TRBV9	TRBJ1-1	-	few	CASSAVGAGTEAFF	TGTGCCAGCAGCGCGGTTGGGGCTGGGACTGAAGCTTTCTTT
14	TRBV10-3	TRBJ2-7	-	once	CAISDGGSRYEQYF	TGTGCCATCAGTGATGGGGGAAGTAGGTACGAGCAGTACTTC
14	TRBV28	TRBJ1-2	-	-	CASSFWTLNYGYTF	TGTGCCAGCAGTTTCTGGACACTTAACTATGGCTACACCTTC
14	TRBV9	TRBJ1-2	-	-	CASTTSQFFYGYTF	TGTGCCAGCACCACTAGCCAGTTCTTCTATGGCTACACCTTC
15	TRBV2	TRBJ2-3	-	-	CASKDYTFSTDTQYF	TGTGCCAGCAAGGATTACACCTTTAGCACAGATACGCAGTATTTT
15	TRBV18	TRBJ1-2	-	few	CASSPGRGANYGYTF	TGTGCCAGCTCACCCGGGAGAGGAGCTAACTATGGCTACACCTTC
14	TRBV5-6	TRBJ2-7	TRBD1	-	CASSFRDRDYEQYF	TGTGCCAGCAGCTTCCGGGACAGGGATTACGAGCAGTACTTC
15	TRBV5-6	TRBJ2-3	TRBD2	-	CASSEMAGGQDTQYF	TGTGCCAGCAGCGAGATGGCGGGGGGGCAAGATACGCAGTATTTT
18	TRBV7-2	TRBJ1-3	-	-	CASSSRSRSGHSGNTIYF	TGTGCCAGCAGCTCCCGGTCCCGATCAGGTCACTCTGGAAACACCATATATTTT
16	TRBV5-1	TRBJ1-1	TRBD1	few	CASSLGVTGVNTEAFF	TGCGCCAGCAGCTTGGGTGTAACAGGGGTGAACACTGAAGCTTTCTTT
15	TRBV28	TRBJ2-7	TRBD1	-	CASSRGQGGSYEQYF	TGTGCCAGCAGTCGTGGACAGGGAGGCTCCTACGAGCAGTACTTC
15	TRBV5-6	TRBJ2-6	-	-	CASSLVTAGANVLTF	TGTGCCAGCAGCTTGGTAACAGCTGGGGCCAACGTCCTGACTTTC
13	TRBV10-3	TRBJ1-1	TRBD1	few	CATDQGANTEAFF	TGTGCCACCGATCAGGGGGCGAACACTGAAGCTTTCTTT
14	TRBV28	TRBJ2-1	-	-	CASSFVEAYNEQFF	TGTGCCAGCAGTTTCGTGGAAGCCTACAATGAGCAGTTCTTC
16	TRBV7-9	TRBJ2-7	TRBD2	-	CASSFTSGGRGYEQYF	TGTGCCAGCAGCTTTACGAGCGGGGGAAGAGGCTACGAGCAGTACTTC
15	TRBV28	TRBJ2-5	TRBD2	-	CASSPPGGGRQTQYF	TGTGCCAGCAGTCCCCCGGGCGGGGGGCGACAGACCCAGTACTTC
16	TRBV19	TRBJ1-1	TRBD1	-	CASSKTGQGRATEAFF	TGTGCCAGTAGTAAGACAGGACAGGGCCGGGCCACTGAAGCTTTCTTT
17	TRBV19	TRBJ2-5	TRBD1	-	CASSIVPLTGAQETQYF	TGTGCCAGTAGTATCGTCCCCCTGACAGGGGCCCAAGAGACCCAGTACTTC
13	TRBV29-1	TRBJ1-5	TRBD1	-	CSGQQGLDQPQHF	TGCAGCGGGCAACAGGGGCTGGATCAGCCCCAGCATTTT
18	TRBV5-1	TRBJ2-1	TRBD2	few	CASSLSPLAGGSYNEQFF	TGCGCCAGCAGCTTGTCTCCTTTAGCGGGAGGATCCTACAATGAGCAGTTCTTC
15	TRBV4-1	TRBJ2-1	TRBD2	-	CASSQGLAGVYEQFF	TGCGCCAGCAGCCAAGGTCTAGCGGGAGTCTATGAGCAGTTCTTC
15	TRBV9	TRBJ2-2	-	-	CASTGTEGNTGELFF	TGTGCCAGCACCGGAACGGAGGGGAACACCGGGGAGCTGTTTTTT
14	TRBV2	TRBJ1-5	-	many	CASSRDTSNQPQHF	TGTGCCAGCAGCCGGGACACAAGCAATCAGCCCCAGCATTTT
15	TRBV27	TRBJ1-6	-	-	CASPLQSRYNSPLHF	TGTGCCTCTCCCCTACAGTCACGCTATAATTCACCCCTCCACTTT
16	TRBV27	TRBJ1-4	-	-	CASSRVSSATNEKLFF	TGTGCCAGCAGCCGTGTTAGTTCAGCAACTAATGAAAAACTGTTTTTT
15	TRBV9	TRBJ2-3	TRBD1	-	CASSVRTGSTDTQYF	TGTGCCAGCAGCGTTAGGACAGGGAGCACAGATACGCAGTATTTT
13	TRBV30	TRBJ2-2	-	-	CAWSVAAAGELFF	TGTGCCTGGAGTGTAGCAGCCGCCGGGGAGCTGTTTTTT
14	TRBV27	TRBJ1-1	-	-	CASKPDGTNTEAFF	TGTGCCAGCAAACCTGACGGAACGAACACTGAAGCTTTCTTT
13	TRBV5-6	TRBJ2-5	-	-	CASSGGRGETQYF	TGTGCCAGCAGCGGGGGCAGGGGAGAGACCCAGTACTTC
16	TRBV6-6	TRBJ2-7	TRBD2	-	CASSYSRLAGGSEQYF	TGTGCCAGCAGTTACTCACGACTAGCGGGGGGGAGCGAGCAGTACTTC
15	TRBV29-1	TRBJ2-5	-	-	CSVDAGRLGQETQYF	TGCAGCGTTGACGCTGGTAGGTTAGGCCAAGAGACCCAGTACTTC
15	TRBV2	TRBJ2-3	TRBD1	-	CASSVQGAGTDTQYF	TGTGCCAGCAGTGTACAGGGGGCAGGCACAGATACGCAGTATTTT
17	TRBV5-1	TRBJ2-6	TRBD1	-	CASSSGQITSGANVLTF	TGCGCCAGCAGCTCGGGACAGATCACCTCTGGGGCCAACGTCCTGACTTTC
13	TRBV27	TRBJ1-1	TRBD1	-	CASSLRGQPGAFF	TGTGCCAGCAGTTTAAGGGGACAGCCTGGGGCTTTCTTT
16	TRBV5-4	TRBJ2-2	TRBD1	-	CASSSLGQGMPGELFF	TGTGCCAGCAGCTCCTTGGGACAGGGAATGCCCGGGGAGCTGTTTTTT
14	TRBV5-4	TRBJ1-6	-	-	CASSFDRRDSPLHF	TGTGCCAGCAGCTTCGACAGAAGAGATTCACCCCTCCACTTT
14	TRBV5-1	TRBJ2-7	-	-	CARETRNPGDEQYF	TGCGCCAGGGAGACCCGAAACCCAGGGGACGAGCAGTACTTC
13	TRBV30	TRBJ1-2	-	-	CAHREGGRYGYTF	TGTGCCCACCGCGAGGGGGGACGTTATGGCTACACCTTC
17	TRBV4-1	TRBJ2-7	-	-	CASSQGPERAGWDEQYF	TGCGCCAGCAGCCAAGGGCCGGAACGCGCGGGTTGGGACGAGCAGTACTTC
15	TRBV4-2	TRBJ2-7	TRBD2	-	CASSQEGTSSYEQYF	TGTGCCAGCAGCCAAGAAGGGACTAGCTCCTACGAGCAGTACTTC
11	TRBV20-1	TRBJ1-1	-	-	CSARGFTEAFF	TGCAGTGCTAGAGGATTCACTGAAGCTTTCTTT
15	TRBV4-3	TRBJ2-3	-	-	CASSQDLRGTDTQYF	TGCGCCAGCAGCCAAGATTTGAGGGGCACAGATACGCAGTATTTT
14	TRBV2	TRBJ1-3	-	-	CASKRDNPGNTIYF	TGTGCCAGCAAACGGGACAACCCTGGAAACACCATATATTTT
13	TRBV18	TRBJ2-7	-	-	CASSPGSPYEQYF	TGTGCCAGCTCACCAGGGTCCCCCTACGAGCAGTACTTC
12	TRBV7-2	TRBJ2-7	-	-	CASSFDMAGQHF	TGTGCCAGCAGCTTCGATATGGCGGGACAGCACTTC
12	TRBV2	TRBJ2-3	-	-	CASSEISDTQYF	TGTGCCAGCAGTGAGATCTCAGATACGCAGTATTTT
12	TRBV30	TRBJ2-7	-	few	CAWGQGRDEQYF	TGTGCCTGGGGGCAGGGGAGGGACGAGCAGTACTTC
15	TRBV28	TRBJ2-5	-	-	CASSLRGGLKETQYF	TGTGCCAGCAGTTTAAGAGGGGGGTTAAAAGAGACCCAGTACTTC